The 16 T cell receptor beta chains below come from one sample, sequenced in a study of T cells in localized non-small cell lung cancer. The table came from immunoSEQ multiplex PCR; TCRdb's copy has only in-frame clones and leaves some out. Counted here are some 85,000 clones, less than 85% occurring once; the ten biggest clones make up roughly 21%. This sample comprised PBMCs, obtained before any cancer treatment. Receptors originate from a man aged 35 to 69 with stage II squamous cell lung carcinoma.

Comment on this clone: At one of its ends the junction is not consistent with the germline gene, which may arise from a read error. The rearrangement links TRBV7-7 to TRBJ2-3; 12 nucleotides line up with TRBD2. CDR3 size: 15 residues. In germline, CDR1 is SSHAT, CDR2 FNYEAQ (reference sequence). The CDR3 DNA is TGTGCTAGCAGCTCGACTAGCGGGAGATCAGATACGCAGTATTTT. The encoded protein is CASSSTSGRSDTQYF.

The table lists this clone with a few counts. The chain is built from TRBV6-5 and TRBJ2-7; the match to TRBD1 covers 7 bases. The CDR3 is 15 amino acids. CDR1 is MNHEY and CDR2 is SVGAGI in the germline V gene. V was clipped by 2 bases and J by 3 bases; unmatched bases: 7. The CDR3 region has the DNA TGTGCCAGCAGTTACAACAGGGGTGGGGGCTACGAGCAGTACTTC. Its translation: CASSYNRGGGYEQYF.

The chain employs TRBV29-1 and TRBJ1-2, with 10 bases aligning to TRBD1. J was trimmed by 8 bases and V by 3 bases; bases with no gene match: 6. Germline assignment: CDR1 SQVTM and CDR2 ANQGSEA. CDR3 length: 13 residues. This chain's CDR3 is CSVDFDRGRGYTF. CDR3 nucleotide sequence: TGCAGCGTTGACTTTGACAGGGGGCGAGGCTACACCTTC. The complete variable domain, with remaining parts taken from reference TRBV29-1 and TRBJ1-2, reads SAVISQKPSRDICQRGTSLTIQCQVDSQVTMMFWYRQQPGQSLTLIATANQGSEATYESGFVIDKFPISRPNLTFSTLTVSNMSPEDSSIYLCSVDFDRGRGYTFGSGTRLTVV.

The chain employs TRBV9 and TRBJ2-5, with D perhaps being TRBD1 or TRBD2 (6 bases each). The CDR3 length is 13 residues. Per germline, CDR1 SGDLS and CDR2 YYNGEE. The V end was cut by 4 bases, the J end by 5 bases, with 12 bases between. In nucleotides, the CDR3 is TGTGCCAGCAGCCCCCGAGGGGGGGAGACCCAGTACTTC. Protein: CASSPRGGETQYF. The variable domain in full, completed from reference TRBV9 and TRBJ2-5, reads DSGVTQTPKHLITATGQRVTLRCSPRSGDLSVYWYQQSLDQGLQFLIQYYNGEERAKGNILERFSAQQFPDLHSELNLSSLELGDSALYFCASSPRGGETQYFGPGTRLLVL.

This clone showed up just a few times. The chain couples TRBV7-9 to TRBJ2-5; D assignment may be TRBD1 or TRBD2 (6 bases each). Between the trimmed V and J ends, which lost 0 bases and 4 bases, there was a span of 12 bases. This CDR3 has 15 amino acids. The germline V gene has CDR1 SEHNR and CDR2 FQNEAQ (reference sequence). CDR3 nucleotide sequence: TGTGCCAGCAGCTTAGCCCTTGGGGGGCGAGAGACCCAGTACTTC. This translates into CASSLALGGRETQYF.

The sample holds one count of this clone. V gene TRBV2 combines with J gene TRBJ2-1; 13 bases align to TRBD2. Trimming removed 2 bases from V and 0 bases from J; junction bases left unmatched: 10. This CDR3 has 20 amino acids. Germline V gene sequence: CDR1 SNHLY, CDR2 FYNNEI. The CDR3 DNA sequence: TGTGCCAGCAGTGAACGAGGGGCACTAGCGGGAGGGAGCTCCTACAATGAGCAGTTCTTC. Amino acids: CASSERGALAGGSSYNEQFF.

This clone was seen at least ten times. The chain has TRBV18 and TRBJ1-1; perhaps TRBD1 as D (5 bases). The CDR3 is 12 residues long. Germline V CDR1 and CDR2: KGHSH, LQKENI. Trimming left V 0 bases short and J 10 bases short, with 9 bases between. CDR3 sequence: CASSPPGRGAFF. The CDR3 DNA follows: TGTGCCAGCTCACCACCGGGGAGGGGAGCTTTCTTT.

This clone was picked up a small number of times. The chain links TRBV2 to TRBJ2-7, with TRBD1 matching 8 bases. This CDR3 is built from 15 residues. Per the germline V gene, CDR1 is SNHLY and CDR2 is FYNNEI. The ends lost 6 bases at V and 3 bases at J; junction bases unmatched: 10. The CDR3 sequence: CASRAMTGEVYEQYF. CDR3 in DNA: TGTGCCAGCAGAGCAATGACAGGGGAGGTCTACGAGCAGTACTTC.

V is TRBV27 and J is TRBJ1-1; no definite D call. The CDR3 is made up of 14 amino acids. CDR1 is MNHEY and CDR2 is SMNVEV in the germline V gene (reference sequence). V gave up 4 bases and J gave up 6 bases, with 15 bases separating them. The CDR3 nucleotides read TGTGCCAGCAGTTATTTGGGCATTGACGCTGAAGCTTTCTTT. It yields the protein CASSYLGIDAEAFF.

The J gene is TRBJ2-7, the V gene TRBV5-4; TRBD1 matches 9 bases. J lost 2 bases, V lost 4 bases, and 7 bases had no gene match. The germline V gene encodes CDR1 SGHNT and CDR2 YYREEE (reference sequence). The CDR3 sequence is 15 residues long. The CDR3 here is CASSRGGQGTYEQYF. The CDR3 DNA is TGTGCCAGCAGCAGGGGAGGACAGGGGACCTACGAGCAGTACTTC.

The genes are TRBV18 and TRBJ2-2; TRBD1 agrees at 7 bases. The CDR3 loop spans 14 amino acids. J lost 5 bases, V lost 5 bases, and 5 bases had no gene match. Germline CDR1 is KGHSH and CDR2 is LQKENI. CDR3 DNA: TGTGCCAGCTCAACCGACAGGGTGACCGGGGAGCTGTTTTTT. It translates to CASSTDRVTGELFF.

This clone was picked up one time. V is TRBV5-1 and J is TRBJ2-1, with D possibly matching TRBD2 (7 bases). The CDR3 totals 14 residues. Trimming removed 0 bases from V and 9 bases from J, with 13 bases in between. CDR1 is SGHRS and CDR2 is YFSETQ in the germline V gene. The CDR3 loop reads CASSLVRGAVEQFF. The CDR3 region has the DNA TGCGCCAGCAGCTTGGTTCGGGGGGCGGTTGAGCAGTTCTTC.

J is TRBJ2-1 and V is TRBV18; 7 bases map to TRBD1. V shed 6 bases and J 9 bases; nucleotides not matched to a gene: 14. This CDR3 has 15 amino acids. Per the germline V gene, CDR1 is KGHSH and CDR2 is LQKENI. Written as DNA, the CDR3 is TGTGCCAGCTCTGTCTGCACCGGGACAGTCTGTGAGCAGTTCTTC. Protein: CASSVCTGTVCEQFF.

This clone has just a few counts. The CDR3 DNA is TGTGCCAGCAGCTTAGGGACAGTATCTGGAAACACCATATATTTT. This encodes CASSLGTVSGNTIYF. This chain uses TRBV5-8 with TRBJ1-3; 7 bases are a match to TRBD1. The trim removed 2 bases at V and 1 base at J, leaving 3 bases unmatched. This CDR3 spans 15 amino acids. The germline CDR1 and CDR2 sequences are SGHTS and YDEGEE.

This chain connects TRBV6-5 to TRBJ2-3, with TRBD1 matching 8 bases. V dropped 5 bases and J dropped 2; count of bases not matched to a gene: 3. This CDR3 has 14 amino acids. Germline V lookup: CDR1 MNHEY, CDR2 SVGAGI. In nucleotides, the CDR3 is TGTGCCAGCAGTCAGGGGGCCCCCACAGATACGCAGTATTTT. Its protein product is CASSQGAPTDTQYF.

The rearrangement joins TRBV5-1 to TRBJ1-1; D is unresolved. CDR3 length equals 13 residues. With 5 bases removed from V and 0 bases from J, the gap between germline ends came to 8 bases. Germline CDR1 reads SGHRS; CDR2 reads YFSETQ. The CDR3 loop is CASSGEMNTEAFF. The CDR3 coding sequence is TGCGCCAGCAGTGGGGAGATGAACACTGAAGCTTTCTTT.